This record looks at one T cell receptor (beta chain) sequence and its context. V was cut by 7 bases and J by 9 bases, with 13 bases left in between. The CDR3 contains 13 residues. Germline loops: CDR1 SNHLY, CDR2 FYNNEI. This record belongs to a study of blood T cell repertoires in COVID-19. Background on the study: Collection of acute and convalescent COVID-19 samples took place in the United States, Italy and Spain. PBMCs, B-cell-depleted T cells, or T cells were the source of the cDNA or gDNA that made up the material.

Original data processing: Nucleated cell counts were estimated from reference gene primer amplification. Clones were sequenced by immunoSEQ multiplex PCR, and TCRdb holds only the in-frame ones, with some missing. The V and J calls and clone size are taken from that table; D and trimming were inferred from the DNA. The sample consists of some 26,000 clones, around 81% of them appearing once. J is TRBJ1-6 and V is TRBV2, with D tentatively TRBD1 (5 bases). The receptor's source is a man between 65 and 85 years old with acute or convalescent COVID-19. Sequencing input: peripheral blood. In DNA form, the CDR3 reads TGTGCCAGCACCACGTGGGGGGGTTCACCCCTCCACTTT. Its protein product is CASTTWGGSPLHF. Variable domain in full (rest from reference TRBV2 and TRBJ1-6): EPEVTQTPSHQVTQMGQEVILRCVPISNHLYFYWYRQILGQKVEFLVSFYNNEISEKSEIFDDQFSVERPDGSNFTLKIRSTKLEDSAMYFCASTTWGGSPLHFGNGTRLTVT.